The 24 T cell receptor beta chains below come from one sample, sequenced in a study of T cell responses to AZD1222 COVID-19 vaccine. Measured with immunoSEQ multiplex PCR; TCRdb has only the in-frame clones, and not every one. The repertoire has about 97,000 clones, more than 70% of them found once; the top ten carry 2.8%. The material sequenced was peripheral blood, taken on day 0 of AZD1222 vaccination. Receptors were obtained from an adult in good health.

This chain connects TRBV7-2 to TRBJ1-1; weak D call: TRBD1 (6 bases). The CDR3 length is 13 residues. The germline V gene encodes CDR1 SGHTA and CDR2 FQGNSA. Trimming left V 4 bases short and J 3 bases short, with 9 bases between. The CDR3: CASSSQGYTEAFF. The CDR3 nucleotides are TGTGCCAGCAGCTCACAGGGCTACACTGAAGCTTTCTTT. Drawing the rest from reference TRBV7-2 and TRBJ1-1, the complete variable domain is GAGVSQSPSNKVTEKGKDVELRCDPISGHTALYWYRQSLGQGLEFLIYFQGNSAPDKSGLPSDRFSAERTGGSVSTLTIQRTQQEDSAVYLCASSSQGYTEAFFGQGTRLTVV.

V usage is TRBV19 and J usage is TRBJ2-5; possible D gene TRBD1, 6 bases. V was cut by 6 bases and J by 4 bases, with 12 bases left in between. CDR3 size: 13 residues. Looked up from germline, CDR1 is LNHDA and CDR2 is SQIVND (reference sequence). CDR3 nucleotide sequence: TGTGCCAGTAGCGGGCAGGGGCGAGAGACCCAGTACTTC. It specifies CASSGQGRETQYF.

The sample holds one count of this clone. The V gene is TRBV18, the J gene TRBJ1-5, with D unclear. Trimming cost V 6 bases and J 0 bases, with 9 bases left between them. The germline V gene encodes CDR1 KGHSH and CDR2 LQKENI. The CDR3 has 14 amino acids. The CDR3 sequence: CASSSGVSNQPQHF. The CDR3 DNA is TGTGCCAGCTCGTCTGGGGTTAGCAATCAGCCCCAGCATTTT.

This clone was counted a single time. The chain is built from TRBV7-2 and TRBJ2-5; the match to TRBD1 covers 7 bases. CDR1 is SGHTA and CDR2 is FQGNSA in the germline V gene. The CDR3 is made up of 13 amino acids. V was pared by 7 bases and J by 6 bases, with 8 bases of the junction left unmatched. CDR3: CASTIKGAKTQYF. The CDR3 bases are TGTGCCAGCACCATCAAGGGGGCGAAGACCCAGTACTTC.

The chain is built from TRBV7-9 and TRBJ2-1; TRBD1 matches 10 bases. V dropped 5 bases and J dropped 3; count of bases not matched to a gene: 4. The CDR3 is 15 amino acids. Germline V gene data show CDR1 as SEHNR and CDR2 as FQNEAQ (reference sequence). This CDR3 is CASSDRGPDYNEQFF. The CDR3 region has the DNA TGTGCCAGCAGCGACAGGGGGCCCGACTACAATGAGCAGTTCTTC.

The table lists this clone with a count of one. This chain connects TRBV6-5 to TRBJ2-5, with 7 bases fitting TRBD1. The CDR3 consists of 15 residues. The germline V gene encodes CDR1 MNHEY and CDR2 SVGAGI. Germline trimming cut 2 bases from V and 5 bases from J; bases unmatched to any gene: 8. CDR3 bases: TGTGCCAGCAGTTACGCGTACAGGGGAAGGGAGACCCAGTACTTC. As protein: CASSYAYRGRETQYF.

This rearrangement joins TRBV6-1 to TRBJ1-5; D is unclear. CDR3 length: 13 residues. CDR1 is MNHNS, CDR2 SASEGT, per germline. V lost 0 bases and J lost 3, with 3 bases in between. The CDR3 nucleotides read TGTGCCAGCAGTGAAGCTTTCAATCAGCCCCAGCATTTT. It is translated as CASSEAFNQPQHF.

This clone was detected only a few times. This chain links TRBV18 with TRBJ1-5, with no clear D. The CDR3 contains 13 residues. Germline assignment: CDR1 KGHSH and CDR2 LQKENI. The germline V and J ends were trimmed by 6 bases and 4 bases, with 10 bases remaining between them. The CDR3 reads CASSGSGNQPQHF. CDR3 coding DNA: TGTGCCAGCTCGGGGTCCGGGAATCAGCCCCAGCATTTT.

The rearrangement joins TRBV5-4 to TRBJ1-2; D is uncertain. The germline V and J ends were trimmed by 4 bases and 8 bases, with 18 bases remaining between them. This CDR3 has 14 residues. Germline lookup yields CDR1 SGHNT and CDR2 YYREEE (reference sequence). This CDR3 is CASSLPANRTGYTF. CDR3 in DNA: TGTGCCAGCAGCCTACCGGCCAACCGAACGGGCTACACCTTC.

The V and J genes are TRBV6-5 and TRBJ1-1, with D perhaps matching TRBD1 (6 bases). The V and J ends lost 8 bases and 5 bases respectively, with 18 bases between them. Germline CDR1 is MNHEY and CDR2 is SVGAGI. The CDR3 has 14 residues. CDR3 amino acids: CASGQGWGKTEAFF. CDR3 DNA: TGTGCCAGCGGTCAGGGGTGGGGAAAAACTGAAGCTTTCTTT.

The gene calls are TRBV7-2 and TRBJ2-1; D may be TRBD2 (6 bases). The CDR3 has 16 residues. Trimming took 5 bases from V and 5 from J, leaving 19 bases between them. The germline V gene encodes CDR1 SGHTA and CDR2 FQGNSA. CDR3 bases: TGTGCCAGCAGCGCGCTCGGGGCGGGGAAACACAATGAGCAGTTCTTC. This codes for CASSALGAGKHNEQFF.

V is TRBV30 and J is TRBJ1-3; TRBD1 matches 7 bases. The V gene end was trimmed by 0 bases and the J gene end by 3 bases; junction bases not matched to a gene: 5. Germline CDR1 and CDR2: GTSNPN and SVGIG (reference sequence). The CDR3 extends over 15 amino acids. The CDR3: CAWSVLTGIGNTIYF. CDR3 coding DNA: TGTGCCTGGAGTGTACTGACAGGGATTGGAAACACCATATATTTT.

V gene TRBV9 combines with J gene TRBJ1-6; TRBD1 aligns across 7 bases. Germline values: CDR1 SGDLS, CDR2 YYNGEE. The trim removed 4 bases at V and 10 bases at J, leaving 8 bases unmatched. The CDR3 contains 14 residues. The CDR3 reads CASSTRAGGSPLHF. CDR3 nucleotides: TGTGCCAGCAGCACCAGGGCAGGGGGATCACCCCTCCACTTT.

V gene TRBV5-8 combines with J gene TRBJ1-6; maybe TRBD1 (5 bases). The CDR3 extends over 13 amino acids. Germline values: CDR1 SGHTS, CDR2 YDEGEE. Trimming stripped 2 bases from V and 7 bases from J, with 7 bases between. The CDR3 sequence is CASSFPGNSPLHF. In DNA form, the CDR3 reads TGTGCCAGCAGCTTTCCAGGGAATTCACCCCTCCACTTT.

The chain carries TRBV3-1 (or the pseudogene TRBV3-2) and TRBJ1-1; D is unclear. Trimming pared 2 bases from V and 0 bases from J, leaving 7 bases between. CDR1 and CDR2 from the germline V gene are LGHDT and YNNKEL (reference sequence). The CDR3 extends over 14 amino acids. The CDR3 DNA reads TGTGCCAGCAGCCAATGGGGTATGAACACTGAAGCTTTCTTT. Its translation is CASSQWGMNTEAFF.

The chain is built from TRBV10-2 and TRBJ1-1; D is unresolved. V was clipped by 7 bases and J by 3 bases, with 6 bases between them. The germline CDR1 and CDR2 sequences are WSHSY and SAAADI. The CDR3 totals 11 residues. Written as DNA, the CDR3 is TGCGCCAGCAAGGTCTACACTGAAGCTTTCTTT. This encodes CASKVYTEAFF.

The CDR3 protein is CASSSGRGEKLFF. The CDR3 DNA reads TGCGCCAGCAGTAGTGGGCGAGGGGAAAAACTGTTTTTT. This chain uses TRBV10-2 with TRBJ1-4; D is unresolved. This CDR3 has 13 amino acids. Trimming shortened V by 5 bases and J by 8 bases, and 12 bases separated the two germline ends. Germline V CDR1 and CDR2: WSHSY, SAAADI.

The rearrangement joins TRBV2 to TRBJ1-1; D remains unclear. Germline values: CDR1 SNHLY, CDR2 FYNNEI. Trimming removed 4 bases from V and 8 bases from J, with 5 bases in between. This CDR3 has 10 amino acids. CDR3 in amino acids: CASSGGEAFF. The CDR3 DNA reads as TGTGCCAGCAGTGGAGGAGAAGCTTTCTTT. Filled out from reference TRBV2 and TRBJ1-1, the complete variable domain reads EPEVTQTPSHQVTQMGQEVILRCVPISNHLYFYWYRQILGQKVEFLVSFYNNEISEKSEIFDDQFSVERPDGSNFTLKIRSTKLEDSAMYFCASSGGEAFFGQGTRLTVV.

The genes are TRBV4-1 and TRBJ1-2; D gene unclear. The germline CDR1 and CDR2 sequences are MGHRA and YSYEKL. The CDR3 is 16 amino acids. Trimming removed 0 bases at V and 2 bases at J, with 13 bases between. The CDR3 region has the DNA TGCGCCAGCAGCCAAGAAGCTGGGGTTCTAAACTATGGCTACACCTTC. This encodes CASSQEAGVLNYGYTF.

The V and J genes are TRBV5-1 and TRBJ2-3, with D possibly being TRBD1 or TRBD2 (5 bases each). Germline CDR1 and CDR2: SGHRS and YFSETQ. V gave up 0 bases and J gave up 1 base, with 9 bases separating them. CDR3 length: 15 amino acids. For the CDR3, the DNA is TGCGCCAGCAGCTTGGAGGGGACCGGCACAGATACGCAGTATTTT. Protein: CASSLEGTGTDTQYF. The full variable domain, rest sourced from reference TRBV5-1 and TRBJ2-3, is KAGVTQTPRYLIKTRGQQVTLSCSPISGHRSVSWYQQTPGQGLQFLFEYFSETQRNKGNFPGRFSGRQFSNSRSEMNVSTLELGDSALYLCASSLEGTGTDTQYFGPGTRLTVL.

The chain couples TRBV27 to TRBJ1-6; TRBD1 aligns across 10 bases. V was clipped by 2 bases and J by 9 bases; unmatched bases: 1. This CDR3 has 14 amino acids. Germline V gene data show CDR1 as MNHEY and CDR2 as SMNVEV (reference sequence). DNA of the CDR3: TGTGCCAGCAGTTTAGGGACAGGGGTTTCACCCCTCCACTTT. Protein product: CASSLGTGVSPLHF.

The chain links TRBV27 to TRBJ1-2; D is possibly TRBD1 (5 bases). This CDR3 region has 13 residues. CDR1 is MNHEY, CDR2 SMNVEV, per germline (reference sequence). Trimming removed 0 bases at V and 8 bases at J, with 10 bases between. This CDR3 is CASSLSGPGGYTF. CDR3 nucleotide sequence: TGTGCCAGCAGTTTATCGGGGCCGGGAGGCTACACCTTC.

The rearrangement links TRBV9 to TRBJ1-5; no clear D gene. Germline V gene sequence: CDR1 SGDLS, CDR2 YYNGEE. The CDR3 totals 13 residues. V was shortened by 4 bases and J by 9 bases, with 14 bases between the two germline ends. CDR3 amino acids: CASSSTAFGPQHF. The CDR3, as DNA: TGTGCCAGCAGCTCGACGGCTTTTGGGCCCCAGCATTTT.

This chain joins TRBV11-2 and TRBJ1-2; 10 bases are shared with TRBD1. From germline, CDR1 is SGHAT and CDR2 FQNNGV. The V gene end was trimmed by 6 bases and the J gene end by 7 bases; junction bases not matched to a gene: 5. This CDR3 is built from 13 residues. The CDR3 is CASSLTGGRGYTF. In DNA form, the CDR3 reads TGTGCCAGCAGTTTGACAGGGGGCCGTGGCTACACCTTC.